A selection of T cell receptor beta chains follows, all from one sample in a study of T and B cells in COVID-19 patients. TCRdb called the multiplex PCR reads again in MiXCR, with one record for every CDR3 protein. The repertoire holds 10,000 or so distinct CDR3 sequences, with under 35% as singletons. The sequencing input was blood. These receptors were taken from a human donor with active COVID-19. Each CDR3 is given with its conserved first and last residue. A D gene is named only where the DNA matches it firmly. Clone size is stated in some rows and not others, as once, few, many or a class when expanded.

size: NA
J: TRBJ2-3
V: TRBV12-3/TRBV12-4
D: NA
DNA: TGTGCCAGCAGTTTAGCGGTAGCAGGGACAGATACGCAGTATTTT
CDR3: CASSLAVAGTDTQYF

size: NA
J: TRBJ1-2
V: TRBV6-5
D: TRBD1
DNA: TGTGCCAGCAGTACACAGGGGGCGGGCTATGGCTACACCTTC
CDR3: CASSTQGAGYGYTF

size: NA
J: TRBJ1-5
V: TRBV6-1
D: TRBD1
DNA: TGTGCCAGCAGGGGACAGGGCTCTTATAGCAATCAGCCCCAGCATTTT
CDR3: CASRGQGSYSNQPQHF

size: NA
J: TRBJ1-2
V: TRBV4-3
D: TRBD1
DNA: TGCGCCAGCAGCCCGACGACAGGGGACGGGTATGGCTACACCTTC
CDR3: CASSPTTGDGYGYTF

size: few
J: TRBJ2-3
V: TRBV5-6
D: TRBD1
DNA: TGTGCCAGCAGCTCCTGGGACAGGCGCACAGATACGCAGTATTTT
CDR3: CASSSWDRRTDTQYF

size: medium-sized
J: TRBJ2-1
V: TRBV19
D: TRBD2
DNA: TGTGCCAGTAGTATTGGGTCAGCGGGACTAGCGGTGATTGAGCAGTTCTTC
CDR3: CASSIGSAGLAVIEQFF

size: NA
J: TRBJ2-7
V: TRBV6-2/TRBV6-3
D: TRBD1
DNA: TGTGCCAGCAGTTTGTTGGGACAGGCCTACGAGCAGTACTTC
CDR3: CASSLLGQAYEQYF

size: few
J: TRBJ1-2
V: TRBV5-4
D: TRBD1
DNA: TGTGCCAGCAGCCGAGACCGCCCGGGACAGGGGAACCGGGGTGCCTTC
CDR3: CASSRDRPGQGNRGAF

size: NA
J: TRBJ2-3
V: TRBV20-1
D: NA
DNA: TGCAGTGCTACCGAGCGGAGCGGAGATACGCAGTATTTT
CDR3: CSATERSGDTQYF

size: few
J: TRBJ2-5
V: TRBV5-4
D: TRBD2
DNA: TGTGCCAGCAGCTTGGGACTAGCGGGACCTCAAGAGACCCAGTACTTC
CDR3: CASSLGLAGPQETQYF